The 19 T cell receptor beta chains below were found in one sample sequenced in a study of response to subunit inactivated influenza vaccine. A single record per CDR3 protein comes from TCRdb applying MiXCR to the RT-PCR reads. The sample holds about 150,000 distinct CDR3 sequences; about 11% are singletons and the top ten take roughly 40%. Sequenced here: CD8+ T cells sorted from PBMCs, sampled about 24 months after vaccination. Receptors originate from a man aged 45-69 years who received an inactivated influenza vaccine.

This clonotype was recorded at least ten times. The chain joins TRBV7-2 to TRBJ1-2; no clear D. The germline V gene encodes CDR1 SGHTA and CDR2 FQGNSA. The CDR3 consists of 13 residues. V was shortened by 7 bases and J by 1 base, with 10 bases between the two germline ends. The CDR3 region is CASTGSINYGYTF. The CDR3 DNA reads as TGTGCCAGCACCGGGTCGATTAACTATGGCTACACCTTC.

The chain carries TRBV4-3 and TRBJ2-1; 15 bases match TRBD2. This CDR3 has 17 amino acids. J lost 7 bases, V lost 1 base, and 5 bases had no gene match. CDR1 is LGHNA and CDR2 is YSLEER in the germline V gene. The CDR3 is CASSQGTSGGATNEQFF. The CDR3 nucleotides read TGCGCCAGCAGCCAAGGGACTAGCGGGGGGGCCACAAATGAGCAGTTCTTC.

This chain's CDR3 is CASSPRQGDEQYF. The CDR3 DNA reads TGTGCCAGCAGCCCCCGACAGGGAGACGAGCAGTACTTC. This chain links TRBV7-9 with TRBJ2-7; 7 nucleotides line up with TRBD1. V shed 5 bases, J shed 5 bases, and the junction held 6 bases outside the gene matches. The germline V gene encodes CDR1 SEHNR and CDR2 FQNEAQ (reference sequence). CDR3 size: 13 residues.

The CDR3 DNA is TGTGCCAGCAGCTTAGGGCCGAACCAGGCAAGTCAGCCCCAGCATTTT. It translates to CASSLGPNQASQPQHF. This rearrangement joins TRBV7-6 to TRBJ1-5; no reliable D call. Germline assignment: CDR1 SGHVS and CDR2 FNYEAQ. V lost 1 base and J 6 bases, leaving 16 bases between the germline ends. The CDR3 has 16 amino acids.

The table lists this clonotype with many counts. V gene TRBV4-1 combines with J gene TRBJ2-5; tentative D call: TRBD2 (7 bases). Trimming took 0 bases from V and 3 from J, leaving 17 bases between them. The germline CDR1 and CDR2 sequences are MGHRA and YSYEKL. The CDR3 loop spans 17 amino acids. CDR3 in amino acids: CASSQDPVGGGEETQYF. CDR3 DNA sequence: TGCGCCAGCAGCCAAGATCCAGTGGGGGGGGGCGAAGAGACCCAGTACTTC.

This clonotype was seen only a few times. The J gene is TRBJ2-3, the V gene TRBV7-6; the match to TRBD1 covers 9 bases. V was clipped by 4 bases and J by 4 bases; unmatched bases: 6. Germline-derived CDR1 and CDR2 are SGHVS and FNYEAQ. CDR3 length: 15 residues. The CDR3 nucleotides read TGTGCCAGCAGCTCCACAGGGGGCAAGGCAGATACGCAGTATTTT. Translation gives CASSSTGGKADTQYF.

The CDR3 loop reads CSVEAAYNEQFF. CDR3 in DNA: TGCAGCGTTGAAGCAGCCTACAATGAGCAGTTCTTC. V gene TRBV29-1 combines with J gene TRBJ2-1; D ambiguous. CDR1 and CDR2 (germline): SQVTM, ANQGSEA. The CDR3 totals 12 residues. V lost 1 base to trimming and J lost 2 bases, with 3 bases between them.

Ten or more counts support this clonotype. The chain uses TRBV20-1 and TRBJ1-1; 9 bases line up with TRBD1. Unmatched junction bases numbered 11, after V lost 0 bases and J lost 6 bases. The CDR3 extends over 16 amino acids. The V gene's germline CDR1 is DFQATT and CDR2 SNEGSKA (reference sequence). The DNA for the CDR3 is TGCAGTGCTAGAGATCCTGGGGACAGGGCAAATCCTGAAGCTTTCTTT. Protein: CSARDPGDRANPEAFF.

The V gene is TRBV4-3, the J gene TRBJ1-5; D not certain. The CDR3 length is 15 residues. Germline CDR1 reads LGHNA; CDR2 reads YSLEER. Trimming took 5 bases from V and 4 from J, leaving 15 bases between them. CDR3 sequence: CASSSRTGPNQPQHF. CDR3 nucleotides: TGCGCCAGCAGCTCACGAACCGGCCCAAATCAGCCCCAGCATTTT.

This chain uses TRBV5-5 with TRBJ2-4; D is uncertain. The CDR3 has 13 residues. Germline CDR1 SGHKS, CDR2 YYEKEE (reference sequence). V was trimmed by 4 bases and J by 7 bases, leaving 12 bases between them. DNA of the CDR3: TGTGCCAGCAGCCCCCCCCGATGGAACATTCAGTACTTC. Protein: CASSPPRWNIQYF.

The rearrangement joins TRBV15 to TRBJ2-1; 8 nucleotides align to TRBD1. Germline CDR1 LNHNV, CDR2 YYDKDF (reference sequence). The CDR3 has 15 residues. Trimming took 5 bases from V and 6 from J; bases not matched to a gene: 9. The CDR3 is CATSPEDREFNEQFF. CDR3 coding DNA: TGTGCCACCAGCCCTGAGGACAGGGAGTTCAATGAGCAGTTCTTC.

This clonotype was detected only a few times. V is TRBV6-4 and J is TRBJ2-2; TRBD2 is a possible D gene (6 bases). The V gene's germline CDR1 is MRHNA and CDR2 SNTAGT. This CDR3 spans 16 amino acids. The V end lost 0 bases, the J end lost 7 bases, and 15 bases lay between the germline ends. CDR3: CASSDSLFGSGGELFF. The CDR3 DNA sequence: TGTGCCAGCAGTGACTCGTTATTCGGGAGTGGCGGGGAGCTGTTTTTT.

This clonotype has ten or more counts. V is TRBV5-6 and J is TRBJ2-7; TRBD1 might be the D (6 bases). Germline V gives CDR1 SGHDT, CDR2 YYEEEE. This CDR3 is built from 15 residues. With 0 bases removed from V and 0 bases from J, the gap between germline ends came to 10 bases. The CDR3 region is CASSLETGFSYEQYF. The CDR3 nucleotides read TGTGCCAGCAGCTTGGAAACAGGGTTCTCCTACGAGCAGTACTTC. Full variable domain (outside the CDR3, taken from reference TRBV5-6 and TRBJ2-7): DAGVTQSPTHLIKTRGQQVTLRCSPKSGHDTVSWYQQALGQGPQFIFQYYEEEERQRGNFPDRFSGHQFPNYSSELNVNALLLGDSALYLCASSLETGFSYEQYFGPGTRLTVT.

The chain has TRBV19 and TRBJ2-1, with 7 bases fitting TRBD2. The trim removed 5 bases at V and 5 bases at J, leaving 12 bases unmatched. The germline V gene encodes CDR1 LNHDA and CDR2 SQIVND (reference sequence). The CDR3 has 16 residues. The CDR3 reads CASSSLYLGGNNEQFF. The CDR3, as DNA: TGTGCCAGTAGTTCGTTGTACTTGGGGGGGAACAATGAGCAGTTCTTC.

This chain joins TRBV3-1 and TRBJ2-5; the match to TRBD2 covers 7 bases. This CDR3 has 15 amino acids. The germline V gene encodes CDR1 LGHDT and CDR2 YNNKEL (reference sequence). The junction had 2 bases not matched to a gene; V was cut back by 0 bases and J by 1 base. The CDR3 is CASSQDGGVQETQYF. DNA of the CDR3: TGTGCCAGCAGCCAAGATGGGGGGGTCCAAGAGACCCAGTACTTC.

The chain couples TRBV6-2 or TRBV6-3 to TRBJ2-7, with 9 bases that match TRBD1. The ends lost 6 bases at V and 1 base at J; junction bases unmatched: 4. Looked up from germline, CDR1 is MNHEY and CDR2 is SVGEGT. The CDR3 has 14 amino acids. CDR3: CASRGTGPSYEQYF. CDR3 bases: TGTGCCAGCAGAGGGACAGGGCCTTCCTACGAGCAGTACTTC.

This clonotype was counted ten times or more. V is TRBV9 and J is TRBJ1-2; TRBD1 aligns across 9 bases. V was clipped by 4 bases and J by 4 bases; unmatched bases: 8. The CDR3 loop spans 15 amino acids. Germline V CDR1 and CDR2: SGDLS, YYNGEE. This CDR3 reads CASSPAGTGIYGYTF. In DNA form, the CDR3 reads TGTGCCAGCAGCCCAGCCGGGACAGGGATCTATGGCTACACCTTC.

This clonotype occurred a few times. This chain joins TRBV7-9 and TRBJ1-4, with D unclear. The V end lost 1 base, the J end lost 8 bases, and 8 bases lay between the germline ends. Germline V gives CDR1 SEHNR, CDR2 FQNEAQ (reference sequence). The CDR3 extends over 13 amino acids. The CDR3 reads CASSLVGGEKLFF. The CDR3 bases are TGTGCCAGCAGCTTAGTCGGAGGGGAAAAACTGTTTTTT.

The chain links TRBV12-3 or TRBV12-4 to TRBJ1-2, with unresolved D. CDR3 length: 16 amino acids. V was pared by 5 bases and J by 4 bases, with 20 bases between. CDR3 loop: CASSPTVSGRSYGYTF. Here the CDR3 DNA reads TGTGCCAGCAGTCCCACCGTCTCAGGTCGAAGCTATGGCTACACCTTC.